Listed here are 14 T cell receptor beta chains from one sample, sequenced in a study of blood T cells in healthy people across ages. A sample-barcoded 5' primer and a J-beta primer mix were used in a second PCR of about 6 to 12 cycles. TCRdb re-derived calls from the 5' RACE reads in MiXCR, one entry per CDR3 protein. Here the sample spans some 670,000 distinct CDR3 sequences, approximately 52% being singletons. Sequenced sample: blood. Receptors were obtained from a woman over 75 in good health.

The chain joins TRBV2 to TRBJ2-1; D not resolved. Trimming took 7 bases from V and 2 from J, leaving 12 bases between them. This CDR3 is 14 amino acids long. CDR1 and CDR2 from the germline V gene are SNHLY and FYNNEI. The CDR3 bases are TGTGCCAGCAAAGCCACCTTTGCCTACAATGAGCAGTTCTTC. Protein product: CASKATFAYNEQFF.

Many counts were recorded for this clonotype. CDR3 residues: CASSLEGTSATRQYF. CDR3 coding DNA: TGTGCCAGCAGCTTAGAGGGGACTAGCGCGACCCGGCAGTACTTC. V and J are TRBV7-9 and TRBJ2-5; the match to TRBD2 covers 10 bases. This CDR3 has 15 amino acids. J was trimmed by 11 bases and V by 1 base; bases with no gene match: 10. Looked up from germline, CDR1 is SEHNR and CDR2 is FQNEAQ (reference sequence).

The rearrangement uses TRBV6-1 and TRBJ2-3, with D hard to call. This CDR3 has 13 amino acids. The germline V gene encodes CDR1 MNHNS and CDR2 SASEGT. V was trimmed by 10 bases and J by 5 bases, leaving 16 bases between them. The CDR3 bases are TGTGCCATCGGCATCCAGATTCGAGATACGCAGTATTTT. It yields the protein CAIGIQIRDTQYF.

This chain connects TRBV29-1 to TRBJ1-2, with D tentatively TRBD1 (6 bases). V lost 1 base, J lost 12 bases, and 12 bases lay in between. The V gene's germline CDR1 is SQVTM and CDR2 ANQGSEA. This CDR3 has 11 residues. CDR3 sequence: CSVEGSTGNTF. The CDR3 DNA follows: TGCAGCGTTGAAGGGTCTACAGGGAACACCTTC.

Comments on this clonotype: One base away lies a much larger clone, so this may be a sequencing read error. The CDR3 DNA reads as TGTGCCATCAGGGCCGAGACAGGGGGCACTGAAGCTTTCTTT. It is translated as CAIRAETGGTEAFF. This rearrangement joins TRBV10-3 to TRBJ1-1; the match to TRBD1 covers 9 bases. V shed 6 bases and J 4 bases; nucleotides not matched to a gene: 6. Germline V lookup: CDR1 ENHRY, CDR2 SYGVKD. The CDR3 covers 14 residues.

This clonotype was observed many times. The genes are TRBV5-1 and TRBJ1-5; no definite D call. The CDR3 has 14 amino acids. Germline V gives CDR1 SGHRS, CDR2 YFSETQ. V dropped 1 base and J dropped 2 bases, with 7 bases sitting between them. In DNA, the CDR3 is TGCGCCAGCAGCTTGACCGGGGGCAATCAGCCCCAGCATTTT. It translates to CASSLTGGNQPQHF.

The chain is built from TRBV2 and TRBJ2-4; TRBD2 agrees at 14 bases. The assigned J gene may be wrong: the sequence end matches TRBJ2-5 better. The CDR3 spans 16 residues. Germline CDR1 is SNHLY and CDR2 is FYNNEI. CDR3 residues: CASSSGTSGSIETQYF. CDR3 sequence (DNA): TGTGCCAGCAGTTCCGGGACTAGCGGGAGTATAGAGACCCAGTACTTC.

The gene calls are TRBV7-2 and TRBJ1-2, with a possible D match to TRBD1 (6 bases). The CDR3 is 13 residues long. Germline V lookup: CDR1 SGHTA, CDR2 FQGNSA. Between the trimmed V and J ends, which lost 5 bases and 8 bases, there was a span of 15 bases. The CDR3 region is CASSDLGGGGYTF. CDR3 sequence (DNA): TGTGCCAGCAGCGACTTAGGGGGGGGCGGCTACACCTTC.

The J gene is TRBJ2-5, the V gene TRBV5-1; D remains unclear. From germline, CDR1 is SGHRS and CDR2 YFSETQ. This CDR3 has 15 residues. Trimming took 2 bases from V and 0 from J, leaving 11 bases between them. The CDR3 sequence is CASSFKENYQETQYF. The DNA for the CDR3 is TGCGCCAGCAGCTTCAAGGAGAACTACCAAGAGACCCAGTACTTC. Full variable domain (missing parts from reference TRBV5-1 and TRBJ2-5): KAGVTQTPRYLIKTRGQQVTLSCSPISGHRSVSWYQQTPGQGLQFLFEYFSETQRNKGNFPGRFSGRQFSNSRSEMNVSTLELGDSALYLCASSFKENYQETQYFGPGTRLLVL.

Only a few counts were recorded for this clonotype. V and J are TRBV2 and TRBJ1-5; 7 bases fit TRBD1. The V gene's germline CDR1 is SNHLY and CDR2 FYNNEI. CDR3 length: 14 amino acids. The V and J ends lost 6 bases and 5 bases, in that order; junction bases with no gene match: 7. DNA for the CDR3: TGTGCCAGCAGCGGTGGACAGGTCGATCAGCCCCAGCATTTT. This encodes CASSGGQVDQPQHF.

The CDR3 is CSARPPTSRWGEQYF. The DNA of the CDR3 is TGCAGTGCTAGACCTCCGACTAGCCGTTGGGGCGAGCAGTACTTC. This sequence joins TRBV20-1 and TRBJ2-7, with 7 positions matching TRBD2. J gave up 6 bases and V 2 bases, and 13 bases lay outside the gene matches. Germline V gene data show CDR1 as DFQATT and CDR2 as SNEGSKA (reference sequence). The CDR3 contains 15 residues.

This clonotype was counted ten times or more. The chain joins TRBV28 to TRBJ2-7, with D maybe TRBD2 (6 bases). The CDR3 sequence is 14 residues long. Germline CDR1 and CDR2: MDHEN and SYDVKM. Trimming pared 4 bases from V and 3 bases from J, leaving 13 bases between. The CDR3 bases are TGTGCCAGCAGTTGGGGACTTGCCCTCTACGAGCAGTACTTC. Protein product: CASSWGLALYEQYF.

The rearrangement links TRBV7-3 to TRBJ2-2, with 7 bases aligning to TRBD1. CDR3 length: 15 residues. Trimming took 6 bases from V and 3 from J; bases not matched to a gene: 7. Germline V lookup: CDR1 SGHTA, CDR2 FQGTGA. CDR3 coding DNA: TGTGCCAGCAGAGGACAGGCTATGGACACCGGGGAGCTGTTTTTT. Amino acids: CASRGQAMDTGELFF.

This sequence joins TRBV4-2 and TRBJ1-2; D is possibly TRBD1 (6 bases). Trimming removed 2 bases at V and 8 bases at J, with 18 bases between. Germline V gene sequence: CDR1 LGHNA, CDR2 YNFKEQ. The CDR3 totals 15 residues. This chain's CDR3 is CASSQSPLQGRGYTF. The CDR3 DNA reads TGTGCCAGCAGCCAAAGCCCCCTTCAGGGGCGAGGCTACACCTTC.